This T cell receptor beta chain was sequenced during a study of blood T cell repertoires in COVID-19. Study in general: T cells, B-cell-depleted T cells, or PBMCs supplied cDNA or gDNA.

Membership in each cohort depended on participant-reported clinical history. Sequencing used immunoSEQ multiplex PCR; TCRdb keeps in-frame clones, though not all of them. The data contain about 180,000 clones, 89% of them singletons. The source material was PBMCs or T cells enriched from blood (not recorded which). This sequence originates from a woman between 35 and 50 years old with acute COVID-19.

The CDR3 DNA reads TGTGCCAGCAGTCCTCAGGGTAGTAATCAGCCCCAGCATTTT. This gives the protein CASSPQGSNQPQHF. The V and J genes are TRBV6-6 and TRBJ1-5; a weak D match, TRBD1 (5 bases). Germline CDR1 reads MNHNY; CDR2 reads SVGAGI (reference sequence). V was clipped by 5 bases and J by 4 bases, with 12 bases between them. CDR3 length equals 14 residues.